The 26 T cell receptor beta chains in this list originate from one sample, sequenced in a study of CD8+CD57+ T cells in acquired aplastic anemia (dated by TCRdb to the late 2010s). Sequencer: Illumina HiSeq 2000. TCR beta VDJ combination and CDR3 sequence profiling used genomic DNA as the template. TCRdb handled the public reads itself, with Q25 trimming in fastp and clone calling in MiXCR, and kept productive beta chains. Every CDR3 protein is listed once, alongside the most common genes and DNA of its rows. Within this sample are 200,000 to 250,000 distinct CDR3 sequences, with around 43% of them counted one time only. 7.8% of the sample is held by the ten biggest clonotypes. Expansion of CD8+CD57+ cells had been shown by flow cytometry in the patients chosen for sequencing. The sequenced sample was sorted CD4+, CD8+, or CD8+CD57+ T cells (not recorded which) from PBMCs. These receptors were collected from a human donor with aplastic anemia.

This clonotype was seen many times. The gene calls are TRBV7-9 and TRBJ1-1; unclear D gene. The CDR3 covers 11 residues. V was shortened by 5 bases and J by 7 bases, with 8 bases between the two germline ends. The germline gives CDR1 SEHNR, CDR2 FQNEAQ (reference sequence). As DNA, the CDR3 is TGTGCCAGCAGCACAACGCTTGAAGCTTTCTTT. Its translation is CASSTTLEAFF.

Many counts were recorded for this clonotype. This sequence joins TRBV7-2 and TRBJ1-2; D uncertain. The ends were cut back, 5 bases at V and 8 bases at J, with 21 bases in the middle. CDR3 length equals 15 residues. CDR1 SGHTA and CDR2 FQGNSA come from the germline V gene. The chain's CDR3 is CASSRGGYPIRGYTF. The CDR3 DNA follows: TGTGCCAGCAGCCGCGGCGGGTATCCAATTCGCGGCTACACCTTC.

The gene calls are TRBV2 and TRBJ2-1, with D uncertain. The CDR3 contains 11 residues. V was pared by 3 bases and J by 7 bases, with 4 bases between. CDR1 and CDR2 from the germline V gene are SNHLY and FYNNEI. The CDR3 bases are TGTGCCAGCAGTGAGACGAATGAGCAGTTCTTC. Its translation: CASSETNEQFF.

DNA of the CDR3: TGTGCCACCACCAACCTCAACTATGGCTACACCTTC. It codes for CATTNLNYGYTF. V and J are TRBV15 and TRBJ1-2; no clear D. CDR1 and CDR2 (germline): LNHNV, YYDKDF (reference sequence). The CDR3 spans 12 residues. The V and J ends lost 7 bases and 2 bases respectively, with 8 bases between them.

The gene calls are TRBV12-3 or TRBV12-4 and TRBJ2-1, with 7 bases aligning to TRBD1. Losses at the gene ends were 4 bases for V and 3 bases for J; bases not matched to a gene: 6. The CDR3 is 15 residues long. CDR3 amino acids: CASSYDRVGYNEQFF. CDR3 sequence (DNA): TGTGCCAGCAGTTACGACAGGGTCGGCTACAATGAGCAGTTCTTC.

This clonotype was counted at least ten times. V gene TRBV5-1 combines with J gene TRBJ1-2; maybe TRBD1 (6 bases). The V gene lost 3 bases and the J gene lost 4 bases, with 25 bases spanning the gap. This CDR3 is 18 amino acids long. Germline assignment: CDR1 SGHRS and CDR2 YFSETQ. The chain's CDR3 is CASSWKTRQEDFLYGYTF. The DNA for the CDR3 is TGCGCCAGCAGCTGGAAGACCCGACAGGAGGACTTTCTCTATGGCTACACCTTC.

This clonotype was detected many times. The gene calls are TRBV2 and TRBJ2-1, with 9 positions matching TRBD2. Germline V lookup: CDR1 SNHLY, CDR2 FYNNEI. This CDR3 has 17 residues. The V gene end was trimmed by 7 bases and the J gene end by 7 bases; junction bases not matched to a gene: 17. CDR3 in amino acids: CASIPPSGATSGNEQFF. The DNA for the CDR3 is TGTGCCAGCATTCCCCCTAGTGGGGCAACTAGCGGGAATGAGCAGTTCTTC. The variable domain in full, with the rest retrieved from reference TRBV2 and TRBJ2-1, is EPEVTQTPSHQVTQMGQEVILRCVPISNHLYFYWYRQILGQKVEFLVSFYNNEISEKSEIFDDQFSVERPDGSNFTLKIRSTKLEDSAMYFCASIPPSGATSGNEQFFGPGTRLTVL.

V gene TRBV15 combines with J gene TRBJ2-3, with D hard to call. In germline, CDR1 is LNHNV, CDR2 YYDKDF (reference sequence). The CDR3 has 17 residues. V lost 4 bases to trimming and J lost 0 bases, with 17 bases between them. The CDR3 nucleotides read TGTGCCACCAGCAACCGGACCGACTCGGGTAGCACAGATACGCAGTATTTT. This encodes CATSNRTDSGSTDTQYF.

A few counts support this clonotype. This chain connects TRBV20-1 to TRBJ1-1, with D perhaps TRBD1 (6 bases). CDR3 length: 14 residues. The germline gives CDR1 DFQATT, CDR2 SNEGSKA (reference sequence). Deletions cut 5 bases from V and 6 bases from J, with 19 bases between. This CDR3 reads CSAGDTGVMAEAFF. The CDR3, as DNA: TGCAGTGCTGGGGACACTGGAGTGATGGCTGAAGCTTTCTTT.

The chain employs TRBV20-1 and TRBJ2-7; no reliable D call. V was shortened by 1 base and J by 4 bases, with 5 bases between the two germline ends. The CDR3 length is 11 residues. The germline gives CDR1 DFQATT, CDR2 SNEGSKA (reference sequence). CDR3 residues: CSARAGYEQYF. The CDR3 nucleotides are TGCAGTGCTAGAGCAGGATACGAGCAGTACTTC.

The table lists this clonotype with many counts. The junction departs from germline at one end; a sequencing error may be responsible. The chain employs TRBV5-1 and TRBJ2-3; D tentatively fits TRBD1 or TRBD2 (5 bases each). Germline V lookup: CDR1 SGHRS, CDR2 YFSETQ. The CDR3 contains 16 residues. The chain's CDR3 is CASSLPPGRSKDTQYF. In DNA, the CDR3 is TGCGCCAGCAGCTTACCTCCGGGACGGAGCAAAGATACGCAGTATTTT.

This chain joins TRBV29-1 and TRBJ1-1; 7 nucleotides match TRBD1. Trimming removed 1 base from V and 0 bases from J; junction bases left unmatched: 14. CDR1 and CDR2 from the germline V gene are SQVTM and ANQGSEA. This CDR3 is 18 amino acids long. CDR3: CSVEGLAGTGDVNTEAFF. CDR3 bases: TGCAGCGTTGAAGGGCTAGCGGGAACAGGGGACGTGAACACTGAAGCTTTCTTT.

The chain employs TRBV7-3 and TRBJ2-1; D gene ambiguous. Trimming removed 6 bases at V and 7 bases at J, with 10 bases between. The CDR3 runs to 12 residues. Germline CDR1 and CDR2: SGHTA and FQGTGA. CDR3 in DNA: TGTGCCAGCAGGGGCCCCTTGAATGAGCAGTTCTTC. It encodes CASRGPLNEQFF.

Turning to this clonotype: One junction end does not reproduce the germline sequence, and a read error may be involved. The rearrangement links TRBV15 to TRBJ1-3; D gene uncertain. CDR1 is LNHNV and CDR2 is YYDKDF in the germline V gene (reference sequence). This CDR3 comprises 16 residues. The CDR3 sequence: CATSRDIGSSGNTIYF. Here the CDR3 DNA reads TGTGCCACCAGCAGAGATATAGGTTCGTCTGGAAACACAATATATTTT.

The J gene is TRBJ1-1, the V gene TRBV15; 7 bases align to TRBD1. Germline V CDR1 and CDR2: LNHNV, YYDKDF (reference sequence). The J segment lost 2 bases and the V segment lost 1 base, leaving 16 bases of the junction unmatched. The CDR3 is 19 amino acids. CDR3 amino acids: CATSRAHHRTGQVNTEAFF. For the CDR3, the DNA is TGTGCCACCAGCAGAGCCCACCATAGGACCGGACAGGTAAACACTGAAGCTTTCTTT.

This clonotype occurred many times. The chain carries TRBV5-1 and TRBJ2-1; unclear D gene. CDR3 length equals 14 residues. The V and J ends lost 0 bases and 9 bases respectively, with 13 bases between them. The germline V gene has CDR1 SGHRS and CDR2 YFSETQ. In DNA, the CDR3 is TGCGCCAGCAGCTTGGGAGGCAATCCGGTTGAGCAGTTCTTC. Encoded protein: CASSLGGNPVEQFF.

The J gene is TRBJ1-4, the V gene TRBV7-2; D not certain. CDR3 length equals 16 residues. The germline V and J ends were trimmed by 8 bases and 11 bases, with 27 bases remaining between them. Germline V lookup: CDR1 SGHTA, CDR2 FQGNSA. The CDR3 spells CASGAQTTLSIEKLFF. The CDR3 nucleotides read TGTGCCAGCGGCGCCCAAACCACATTGTCTATTGAGAAACTGTTTTTT.

This clonotype appeared a few times. One base away lies a much larger clone, so this may be a sequencing read error. The chain is built from TRBV7-1 and TRBJ2-7, with D tentatively TRBD2 (6 bases). TRBV7-1 falls under the ORF class, with uncertain function. The CDR3 runs 13 residues. CDR3 loop: CASSGAGSYGQYF. The CDR3 DNA follows: TGTGCCAGCAGCGGAGCGGGTAGCTACGGGCAGTACTTC.

The chain recombines TRBV20-1 with TRBJ2-5, with a possible D match to TRBD2 (6 bases). With 0 bases removed from V and 5 bases from J, the gap between germline ends came to 19 bases. CDR1 is DFQATT, CDR2 SNEGSKA, per germline (reference sequence). CDR3 length: 16 amino acids. CDR3: CSARDTRTNHIETQYF. CDR3 bases: TGCAGTGCTAGAGACACACGGACTAACCACATTGAGACCCAGTACTTC.

V gene TRBV9 combines with J gene TRBJ1-6, with TRBD1 matching over 10 bases. After removal of 0 bases from V and 10 bases from J, the junction contained 4 bases not matched to a gene. The germline gives CDR1 SGDLS, CDR2 YYNGEE. This CDR3 has 15 amino acids. CDR3 residues: CASSVAGQGNSPLHF. For the CDR3, the DNA is TGTGCCAGCAGCGTAGCGGGACAGGGGAACTCACCCCTCCACTTT.

At least ten counts were recorded for this clonotype. The genes are TRBV7-3 and TRBJ1-1; D possibly corresponds to TRBD1 (5 bases). The CDR3 contains 15 residues. Germline values: CDR1 SGHTA, CDR2 FQGTGA. Trimming removed 5 bases at V and 1 base at J, with 14 bases between. The DNA for the CDR3 is TGTGCCAGCAGCGGAGGGGAAAGGGGGAACACTGAAGCTTTCTTT. Its translation: CASSGGERGNTEAFF. The whole variable domain, remainder taken from reference TRBV7-3 and TRBJ1-1, is GAGVSQTPSNKVTEKGKYVELRCDPISGHTALYWYRQSLGQGPEFLIYFQGTGAADDSGLPNDRFFAVRPEGSVSTLKIQRTERGDSAVYLCASSGGERGNTEAFFGQGTRLTVV.

This clonotype appeared many times. The chain is built from TRBV14 and TRBJ2-1; 11 nucleotides agree with TRBD2. Germline-derived CDR1 and CDR2 are SGHDN and FVKESK. J lost 9 bases, V lost 3 bases, and 16 bases had no gene match. The CDR3 spans 18 residues. The CDR3 is CASSQEEGLAGDWLEQFF. CDR3 in DNA: TGTGCCAGCAGCCAGGAAGAAGGACTAGCGGGTGACTGGCTTGAGCAGTTCTTC.

Of note for this clonotype: A much larger clone is a single base away; this may be a read error. The chain links TRBV12-5 to TRBJ1-6, with a weak D call TRBD1 (6 bases). From germline, CDR1 is LGHNT and CDR2 FRNRAP. The CDR3 sequence is 13 residues long. CDR3 protein: CVSAQGYNSPLHF. The CDR3 DNA sequence: TGTGTTAGTGCCCAGGGGTATAATTCACCCCTCCACTTT.

The chain joins TRBV25-1 to TRBJ2-7, with a weak D call TRBD2 (6 bases). This CDR3 region has 14 residues. Germline values: CDR1 MGHDK, CDR2 SYGVNS. Trimming stripped 8 bases from V and 6 bases from J, with 20 bases between. CDR3: CASGSVRLGGEQYF. The CDR3 coding sequence is TGTGCCAGCGGTTCAGTTCGACTAGGAGGCGAGCAGTACTTC.

This clonotype came up a few times. This chain connects TRBV27 to TRBJ2-7, with TRBD1 matching over 7 bases. Germline V gives CDR1 MNHEY, CDR2 SMNVEV (reference sequence). The CDR3 consists of 14 residues. The J segment lost 2 bases and the V segment lost 4 bases, leaving 5 bases of the junction unmatched. The CDR3 reads CASSWGTAPYEQYF. The CDR3 bases are TGTGCCAGCAGTTGGGGGACAGCTCCCTACGAGCAGTACTTC.

This clonotype has ten or more counts. The chain couples TRBV19 to TRBJ2-1; the match to TRBD2 covers 13 bases. CDR1 LNHDA and CDR2 SQIVND come from the germline V gene (reference sequence). This CDR3 region has 14 residues. The V gene end was trimmed by 8 bases and the J gene end by 9 bases; junction bases not matched to a gene: 7. The CDR3 protein is CASRRLAGGFEQFF. The DNA of the CDR3 is TGTGCCAGTCGAAGACTAGCGGGAGGTTTTGAGCAGTTCTTC.